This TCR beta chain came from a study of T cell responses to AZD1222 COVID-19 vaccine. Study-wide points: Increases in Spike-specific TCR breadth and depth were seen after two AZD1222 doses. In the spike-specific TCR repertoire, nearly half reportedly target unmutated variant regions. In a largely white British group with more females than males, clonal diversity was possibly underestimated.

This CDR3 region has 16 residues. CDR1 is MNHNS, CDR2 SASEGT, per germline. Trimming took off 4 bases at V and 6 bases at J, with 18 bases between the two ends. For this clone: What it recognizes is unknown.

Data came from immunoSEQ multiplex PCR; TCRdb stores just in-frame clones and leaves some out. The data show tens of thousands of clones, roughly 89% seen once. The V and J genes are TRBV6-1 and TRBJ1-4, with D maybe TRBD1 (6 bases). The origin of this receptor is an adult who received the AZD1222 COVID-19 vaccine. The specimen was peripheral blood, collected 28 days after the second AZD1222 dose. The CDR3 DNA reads TGTGCCAGCAGTGTCTCGTGGGGGGCCGGTGATGAAAAACTGTTTTTT. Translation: CASSVSWGAGDEKLFF.